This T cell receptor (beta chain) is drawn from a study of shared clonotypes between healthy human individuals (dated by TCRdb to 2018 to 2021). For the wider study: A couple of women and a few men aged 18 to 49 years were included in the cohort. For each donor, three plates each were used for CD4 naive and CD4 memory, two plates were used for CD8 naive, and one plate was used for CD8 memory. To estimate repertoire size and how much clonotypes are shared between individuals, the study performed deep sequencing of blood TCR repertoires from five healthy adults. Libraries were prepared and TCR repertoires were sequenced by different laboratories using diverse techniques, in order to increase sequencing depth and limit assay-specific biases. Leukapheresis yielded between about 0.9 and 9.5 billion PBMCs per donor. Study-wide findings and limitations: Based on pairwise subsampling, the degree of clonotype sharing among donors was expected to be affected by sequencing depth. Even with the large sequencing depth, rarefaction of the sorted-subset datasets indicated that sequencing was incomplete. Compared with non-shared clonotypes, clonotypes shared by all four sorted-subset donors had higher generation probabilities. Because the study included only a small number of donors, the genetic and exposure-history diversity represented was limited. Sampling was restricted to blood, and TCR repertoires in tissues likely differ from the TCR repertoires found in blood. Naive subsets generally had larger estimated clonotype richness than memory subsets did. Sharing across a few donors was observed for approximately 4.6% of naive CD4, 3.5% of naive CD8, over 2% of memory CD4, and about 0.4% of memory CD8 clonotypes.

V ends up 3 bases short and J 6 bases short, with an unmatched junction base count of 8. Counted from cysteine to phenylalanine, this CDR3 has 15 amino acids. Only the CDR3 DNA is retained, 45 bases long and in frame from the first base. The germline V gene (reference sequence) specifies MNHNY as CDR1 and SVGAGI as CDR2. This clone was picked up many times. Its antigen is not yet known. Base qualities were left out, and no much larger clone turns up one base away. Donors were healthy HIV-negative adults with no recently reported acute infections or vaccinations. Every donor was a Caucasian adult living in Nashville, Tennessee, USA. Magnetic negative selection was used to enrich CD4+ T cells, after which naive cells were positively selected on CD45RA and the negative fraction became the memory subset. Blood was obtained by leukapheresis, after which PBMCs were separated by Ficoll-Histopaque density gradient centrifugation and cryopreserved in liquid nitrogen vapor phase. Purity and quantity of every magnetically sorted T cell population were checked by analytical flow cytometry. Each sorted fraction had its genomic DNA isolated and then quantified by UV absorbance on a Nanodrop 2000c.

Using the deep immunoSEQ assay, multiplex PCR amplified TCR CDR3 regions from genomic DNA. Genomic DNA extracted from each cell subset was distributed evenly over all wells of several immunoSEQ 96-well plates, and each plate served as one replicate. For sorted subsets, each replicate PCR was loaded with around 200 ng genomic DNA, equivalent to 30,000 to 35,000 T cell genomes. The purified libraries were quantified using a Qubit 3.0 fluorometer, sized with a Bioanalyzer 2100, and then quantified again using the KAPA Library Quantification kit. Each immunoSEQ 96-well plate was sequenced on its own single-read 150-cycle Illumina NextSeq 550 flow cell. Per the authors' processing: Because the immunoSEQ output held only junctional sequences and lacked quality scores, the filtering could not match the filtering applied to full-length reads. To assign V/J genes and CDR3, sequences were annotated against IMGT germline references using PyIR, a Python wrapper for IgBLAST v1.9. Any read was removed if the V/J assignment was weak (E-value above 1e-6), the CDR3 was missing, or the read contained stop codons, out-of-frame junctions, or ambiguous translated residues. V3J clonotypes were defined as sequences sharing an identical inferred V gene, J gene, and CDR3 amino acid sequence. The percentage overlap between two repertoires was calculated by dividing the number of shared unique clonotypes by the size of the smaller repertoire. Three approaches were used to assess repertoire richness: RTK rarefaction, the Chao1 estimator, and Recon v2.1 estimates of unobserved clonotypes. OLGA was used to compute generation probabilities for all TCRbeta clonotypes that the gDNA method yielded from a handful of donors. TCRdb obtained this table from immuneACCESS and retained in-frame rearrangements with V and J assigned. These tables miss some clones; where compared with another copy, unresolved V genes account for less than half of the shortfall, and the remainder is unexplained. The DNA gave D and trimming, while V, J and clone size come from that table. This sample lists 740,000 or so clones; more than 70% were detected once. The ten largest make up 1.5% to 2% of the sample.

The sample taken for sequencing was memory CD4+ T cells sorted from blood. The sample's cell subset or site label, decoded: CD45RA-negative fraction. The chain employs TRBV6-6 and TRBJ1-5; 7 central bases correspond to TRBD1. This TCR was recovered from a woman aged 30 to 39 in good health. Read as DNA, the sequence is TGTGCCAGCAGTTATGGGACAGATACGGGTCAGCCCCAGCATTTT. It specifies CASSYGTDTGQPQHF.